The TCR beta chain described here comes from a study of beta chain features in type 1 diabetes. The authors reverse transcribed all of the isolated RNA, so sequencing captured expressed TCRB transcripts. Some clones are missing from TCRdb's copy, which holds only in-frame ones; the method was immunoSEQ multiplex PCR. The data contain 250,000 or so clones, less than 35% of them singletons. Findings and limits, study-wide: PCR might favor shorter templates, but any such skew would affect patients and controls equally. Within the patient group, naive, central memory and Treg TCRB repertoires appeared more similar to each other than within healthy donors.

A word on this clone: Antigen unknown. A single base separates this from a much larger clone, so it may be a read error. This specimen includes other DNA sequences encoding the same CDR3.

One heparinised blood draw averaging roughly 120 mL was given by each donor. A CD45RO/CCR7/CD25/CD127/CD95/CD27 panel sorted naive, central memory, regulatory and stem cell-like memory CD4+ cells. CDR3 size: 11 residues. Germline loops: CDR1 SGHVS, CDR2 FNYEAQ. V was cut by 4 bases and J by 1 base, with 1 base left in between. The sequencing sample was made of central memory CD4+ T cells from blood. The TCR was taken from a young man in good health. The J gene is TRBJ2-5, the V gene TRBV7-6, with no clear D. The CDR3 coding sequence is TGTGCCAGCAGCTCCCAAGAGACCCAGTACTTC. Translation: CASSSQETQYF.